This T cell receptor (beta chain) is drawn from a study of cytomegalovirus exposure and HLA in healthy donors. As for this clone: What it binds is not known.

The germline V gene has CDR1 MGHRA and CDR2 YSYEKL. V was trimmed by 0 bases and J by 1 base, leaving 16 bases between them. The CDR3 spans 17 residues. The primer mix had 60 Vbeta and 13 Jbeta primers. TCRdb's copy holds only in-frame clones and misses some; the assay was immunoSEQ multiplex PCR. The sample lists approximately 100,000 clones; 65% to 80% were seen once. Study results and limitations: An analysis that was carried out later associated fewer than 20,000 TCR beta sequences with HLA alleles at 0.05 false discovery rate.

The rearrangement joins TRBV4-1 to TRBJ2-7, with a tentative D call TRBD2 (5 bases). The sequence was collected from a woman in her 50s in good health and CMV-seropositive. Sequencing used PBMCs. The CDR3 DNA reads TGCGCCAGCAGCCAAGAGTCGTCGGGGAGTGCGTCCTACGAGCAGTACTTC. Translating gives CASSQESSGSASYEQYF.